These T cell receptor beta chains were read from a single sample in a study of control samples from healthy donors and cancer patients. The table came from immunoSEQ multiplex PCR; TCRdb's copy has only in-frame clones and leaves some out. The sample has about 160,000 clones, around 96% seen once. The sequenced sample consisted of blood. The receptors derive from a woman between 40 and 55 years old in good health. Both conserved end residues are part of each CDR3. Fields, in order: J gene, clone size, V gene, D gene, CDR3 protein, CDR3 DNA. D genes are given only for firm matches. Only part of the rows carry a size: once, few, many, or a class if the clone is expanded.

TRBJ2-2,.,TRBV7-2,.,CASSLDSLMDTGELFF,TGTGCCAGCAGCTTAGACAGCCTCATGGACACCGGGGAGCTGTTTTTT
TRBJ2-1,once,TRBV7-9,.,CASSLGQYNEQFF,TGTGCCAGCAGCTTAGGTCAGTACAATGAGCAGTTCTTC
TRBJ2-2,.,TRBV4-3,.,CASSQDLQGGYTVGELFF,TGCGCCAGCAGCCAAGATCTGCAGGGCGGGTACACTGTCGGGGAGCTGTTTTTT
TRBJ1-4,.,TRBV4-3,TRBD1,CASSQDGTGTGGRKLFF,TGCGCCAGCAGCCAAGATGGGACCGGGACAGGGGGGCGAAAACTGTTTTTT
TRBJ2-2,.,TRBV7-9,TRBD1,CASSPRTGQGVVGELFF,TGTGCCAGCAGCCCACGCACGGGACAGGGGGTGGTCGGGGAGCTGTTTTTT
TRBJ2-3,.,TRBV9,TRBD2,CASSVTPTSVSTDTQYF,TGTGCCAGCAGCGTAACCCCTACTAGCGTGAGCACAGATACGCAGTATTTT
TRBJ1-4,.,TRBV4-2,.,CASSQDQLLREKLFF,TGTGCCAGCAGCCAAGATCAGCTGCTTCGTGAAAAACTGTTTTTT
TRBJ1-2,.,TRBV12-3/TRBV12-4,.,CASRVGGAGGYTF,TGTGCCAGCAGAGTGGGGGGGGCCGGGGGCTACACCTTC
TRBJ2-3,.,TRBV5-6,TRBD2,CASSLGGGLVF,TGTGCCAGCAGCTTGGGCGGGGGATTGGTATTT
TRBJ1-4,.,TRBV6-5,TRBD1,CASRRDSNEKLFF,TGTGCCAGCAGACGGGACAGTAATGAAAAACTGTTTTTT
TRBJ2-6,.,TRBV3-1/TRBV3-2,TRBD2,CASRGGAGSGANVLTF,TGTGCCAGCAGGGGAGGAGCGGGGTCTGGGGCCAACGTCCTGACTTTC
TRBJ2-2,few,TRBV7-9,.,CASSLRRINTGELFF,TGTGCCAGCAGCTTGAGAAGAATTAACACCGGGGAGCTGTTTTTT
TRBJ1-2,.,TRBV5-4,TRBD1,CASSTEQQGRYGYTF,TGTGCCAGCAGCACAGAACAACAGGGGCGCTATGGCTACACCTTC
TRBJ1-1,.,TRBV7-2,.,CASSFRLLGSEAFF,TGTGCCAGCAGCTTTCGTCTCTTAGGATCTGAAGCTTTCTTT
TRBJ1-1,.,TRBV7-9,.,CASSLAGGRMNTEAFF,TGTGCCAGCAGCTTAGCGGGGGGACGAATGAACACTGAAGCTTTCTTT
TRBJ1-3,.,TRBV6-4,.,CASSVQPGNTIYF,TGTGCCAGCAGTGTACAGCCTGGAAACACCATATATTTT
TRBJ1-5,.,TRBV2,.,CASRGDVRNQPQHF,TGTGCCAGCAGGGGAGACGTGAGGAATCAGCCCCAGCATTTT
TRBJ1-2,.,TRBV4-1,.,CASSQDFPRRGYGYTF,TGCGCCAGCAGCCAAGATTTTCCCCGACGGGGCTATGGCTACACCTTC
TRBJ2-1,.,TRBV7-2,TRBD2,CASSLGTGRGAYNEQFF,TGTGCCAGCAGCTTAGGAACGGGGCGGGGGGCGTACAATGAGCAGTTCTTC
TRBJ1-2,.,TRBV6-2/TRBV6-3,TRBD1,CASSPDRGSWGYTF,TGTGCCAGCAGCCCCGACAGGGGATCGTGGGGCTACACCTTC
TRBJ2-2,.,TRBV29-1,.,CSGAGTGELFF,TGCAGCGGCGCAGGAACCGGGGAGCTGTTTTTT
TRBJ2-3,.,TRBV24-1,.,CATSQGEADTQYF,TGTGCCACCAGTCAGGGGGAGGCAGATACGCAGTATTTT
TRBJ2-1,.,TRBV4-1,.,CASSQDRTQQFF,TGCGCCAGCAGCCAAGATCGGACTCAGCAGTTCTTC
TRBJ1-2,once,TRBV6-4,.,CASSGSQGYGYTF,TGTGCCAGCAGTGGGTCCCAGGGTTATGGCTACACCTTC
TRBJ2-4,.,TRBV19,.,CASSTRQTLAKNIQYF,TGTGCCAGTAGTACCCGACAGACCCTAGCCAAAAACATTCAGTACTTC
TRBJ2-7,.,TRBV5-1,.,CASSLVFRAAYEQYF,TGCGCCAGCAGCTTGGTTTTCAGGGCGGCCTACGAGCAGTACTTC
TRBJ2-3,.,TRBV15,.,CATSNPVLRSTDTQYF,TGTGCCACCAGCAACCCAGTCCTAAGGTCCACAGATACGCAGTATTTT
TRBJ1-1,.,TRBV27,TRBD1,CASSPRGSRPNTEAFF,TGTGCCAGCAGCCCCAGGGGGAGCAGGCCGAACACTGAAGCTTTCTTT
TRBJ1-6,.,TRBV7-6,TRBD1,CASSLNRGTNSPLHF,TGTGCCAGCAGCTTAAACAGGGGGACAAATTCACCCCTCCACTTT
TRBJ1-5,few,TRBV6-6,TRBD1,CASSFRTGFNQPQHF,TGTGCCAGCAGTTTCAGGACAGGGTTCAATCAGCCCCAGCATTTT
TRBJ1-2,.,TRBV18,.,CASSPAVGANYGYTF,TGTGCCAGCTCACCCGCGGTCGGGGCTAACTATGGCTACACCTTC
TRBJ2-3,.,TRBV30,TRBD1,CAWSVQGAYTDTQYF,TGTGCCTGGAGTGTACAGGGGGCATACACAGATACGCAGTATTTT
TRBJ2-5,.,TRBV7-6,.,CASSLVGASQETQYF,TGTGCCAGCAGCTTAGTGGGAGCGTCCCAAGAGACCCAGTACTTC
TRBJ1-5,.,TRBV14,.,CASSQPGGNNQPQHF,TGTGCCAGCAGCCAACCTGGGGGTAACAATCAGCCCCAGCATTTT
TRBJ1-1,.,TRBV2,.,CASSDAGSTEAFF,TGTGCCAGCAGTGATGCGGGGTCCACTGAAGCTTTCTTT
TRBJ1-2,.,TRBV19,.,CASSTHSSGGYGYTF,TGTGCCAGTAGTACCCACAGCAGTGGGGGGTATGGCTACACCTTC
TRBJ2-5,.,TRBV7-3,.,CASSLGLQETQYF,TGTGCCAGCAGCTTAGGCCTCCAGGAGACCCAGTACTTC
TRBJ2-7,.,TRBV12-3/TRBV12-4,.,CASSLVVYEQYF,TGTGCCAGCAGTTTGGTAGTCTACGAGCAGTACTTC
TRBJ2-2,.,TRBV19,.,CASSGDTGELFF,TGTGCCAGTAGTGGAGACACCGGGGAGCTGTTTTTT
TRBJ2-7,once,TRBV27,TRBD2,CASRRLATVDEQYF,TGTGCCAGCAGACGACTAGCGACGGTCGACGAGCAGTACTTC
TRBJ2-7,.,TRBV6-2/TRBV6-3,.,CASSQTSSYEQYF,TGTGCCAGCAGCCAGACTAGCTCCTACGAGCAGTACTTC